This T cell receptor beta chain was recorded in a study of shared clonotypes between healthy human individuals. Study-wide results and caveats: Clonotypes that were shared across four donors made up around 4.6% of naive CD4 clonotypes.

To note about this clone: The antigen is unknown. Other DNA sequences of this sample code for an identical CDR3.

Profiled with immunoSEQ multiplex PCR; TCRdb holds only in-frame clones, not every one. The sample yields 2,500,000 or so clones, 80% to 95% seen once. The sample taken for sequencing was naive CD4+ T cells from PBMCs. Subset of the sample: CD45RA+ positively selected. The origin of this receptor is a man aged 18 to 30 in good health. Some clones in this sample may be carry-over from other donors' samples.

CDR3 nucleotide sequence: TGTGCCAGCTCACCGCTTGGGACAGGGCGAACTGAAGCTTTCTTT. Encoded protein: CASSPLGTGRTEAFF. The chain joins TRBV18 to TRBJ1-1; 9 bases map to TRBD1. The V gene's germline CDR1 is KGHSH and CDR2 LQKENI. V was clipped by 3 bases and J by 5 bases; unmatched bases: 7. The CDR3 has 15 residues.